Included here is one T cell receptor beta chain sequence, with context. This sample was taken from a study of blood T cell repertoires in COVID-19. Libraries were prepared by immunoSEQ multiplex PCR; TCRdb keeps only in-frame clonotypes and omits some of them. The data show 70,000 or so clones, 82% seen once. The source of this sequence is a human donor in a cohort sampled during active COVID-19. Sequencing was done on a sample of peripheral blood.

The CDR3 bases are TGCGCCAGCGGTCCCGGGACAGGGGAAAGTAGGAGCTCCTATAATTCACCCCTCCACTTT. Translation gives CASGPGTGESRSSYNSPLHF. J is TRBJ1-6 and V is TRBV23-1, with 10 bases lining up with TRBD1. TRBV23-1 is known as an ORF, though its function is uncertain. The length of the CDR3 is 20 residues. Losses at the gene ends were 8 bases for V and 0 bases for J; bases not matched to a gene: 16.